Listed below are T cell receptor beta chains from one sample, sequenced in a study of blood T cell repertoires in COVID-19. The protocol was immunoSEQ multiplex PCR, while the TCRdb copy is restricted to in-frame clones and leaves out a portion. Of some 200,000 clones detected, nearly 90% appear once; the ten largest clones hold 10% to 15%. Specimen: peripheral blood. The source of these receptors is a woman under 30 who had recovered from COVID-19. The CDR3 runs from the conserved cysteine through the conserved F or W. A D gene is named only where the DNA matches it firmly. Size tells how often a clone was seen (once, few, many) or the class of an expanded clone, and some rows leave it out.

>TRBV12-3/TRBV12-4|TRBJ1-2|.|12|.
CVVLRGLYGYTF
TGTGTCGTCCTCAGGGGCCTCTATGGCTACACCTTC
>TRBV5-1|TRBJ2-7|.|14|.
CASSLESSVYEQYF
TGCGCCAGCAGCTTGGAGAGTAGCGTCTACGAGCAGTACTTC
>TRBV5-1|TRBJ1-1|.|14|.
CASSLTGFQTEAFF
TGCGCCAGCAGCTTGACAGGGTTTCAAACTGAAGCTTTCTTT
>TRBV7-8|TRBJ2-7|.|15|once
CASSLAPGVGYEQYF
TGTGCCAGCAGCTTAGCGCCAGGGGTTGGGTACGAGCAGTACTTC
>TRBV10-3|TRBJ1-5|TRBD1|13|.
CAISPGTGNLQHF
TGTGCCATCAGTCCCGGGACAGGGAATCTGCAGCATTTT
>TRBV4-2|TRBJ2-1|TRBD2|14|.
CASSQETSGREQFF
TGTGCCAGCAGCCAAGAAACTAGCGGGAGGGAGCAGTTCTTC
>TRBV7-8|TRBJ1-1|.|16|.
CASSPTRTVMNTEAFF
TGTGCCAGCAGTCCGACTCGGACAGTCATGAACACTGAAGCTTTCTTT
>TRBV30|TRBJ1-1|TRBD1|11|.
CAWSVQGQAFF
TGTGCCTGGAGTGTCCAGGGACAGGCTTTCTTT
>TRBV3-1/TRBV3-2|TRBJ1-1|TRBD1|18|.
CASSQVRGGKGAATEAFF
TGTGCCAGCAGCCAAGTTCGAGGGGGCAAGGGTGCGGCCACTGAAGCTTTCTTT
>TRBV5-1|TRBJ1-2|.|15|.
CASSLGGVAWYGYTF
TGCGCCAGCAGCTTGGGGGGCGTTGCGTGGTATGGCTACACCTTC